These 25 T cell receptor beta chains originate from one sample sequenced in a study of blood T cells in healthy people across ages. With a J-beta primer mix and a sample-barcoded 5' primer, a second PCR ran roughly 7 to 11 cycles. One entry per CDR3 protein results from TCRdb running MiXCR on the 5' RACE reads. In the table there are more than 800,000 distinct CDR3 sequences, under 35% of which are singletons. Sequenced material: blood. All receptors derive from a woman of 80 years or more in good health.

The V gene is TRBV6-5, the J gene TRBJ1-2, with a weak D call TRBD1 (6 bases). The CDR3 spans 14 residues. With 5 bases removed from V and 4 bases from J, the gap between germline ends came to 14 bases. Germline CDR1 is MNHEY and CDR2 is SVGAGI. CDR3 loop: CASSPGLQGYGYTF. The CDR3, as DNA: TGTGCCAGCAGTCCAGGTCTACAGGGCTATGGCTACACCTTC.

This clonotype has more than one count but fewer than ten. This chain connects TRBV20-1 to TRBJ1-3; tentatively, D is TRBD1 (5 bases). Trimming stripped 5 bases from V and 0 bases from J, with 8 bases between. Germline V gives CDR1 DFQATT, CDR2 SNEGSKA (reference sequence). This CDR3 comprises 13 residues. The CDR3 nucleotides read TGCAGTGCTGTGACAGTCTCTGGAAACACCATATATTTT. The encoded protein is CSAVTVSGNTIYF.

This clonotype was counted ten times or more. The chain employs TRBV27 and TRBJ1-2, with D perhaps matching TRBD1 (6 bases). CDR3 length: 13 amino acids. V lost 4 bases to trimming and J lost 7 bases, with 13 bases between them. Germline V gene lookup returns CDR1 MNHEY and CDR2 SMNVEV (reference sequence). The CDR3 spells CASSSGEDFGYTF. The DNA for the CDR3 is TGTGCCAGCAGTTCAGGGGAGGATTTTGGCTACACCTTC.

On this clonotype itself: A read error may explain this, as a much larger clone is one base away. J is TRBJ2-5 and V is TRBV6-5; 7 nucleotides align to TRBD2. CDR1 MNHEY and CDR2 SVGAGI come from the germline V gene. This CDR3 has 13 residues. The V segment lost 6 bases and the J segment 11 bases; nucleotides outside the gene matches: 12. The CDR3 here is CASRGGAHNEQYF. Written as DNA, the CDR3 is TGTGCCAGCAGGGGAGGGGCCCACAATGAGCAGTACTTC.

The rearrangement links TRBV6-1 to TRBJ2-5, with 7 nucleotides matching TRBD1. With V trimmed by 6 bases and J by 0 bases, 7 bases remained unmatched. The germline CDR1 and CDR2 sequences are MNHNS and SASEGT. This CDR3 is 15 amino acids long. The CDR3 region has the DNA TGTGCCAGCAGCCTCCAAGGGGGCTACCAAGAGACCCAGTACTTC. Its translation: CASSLQGGYQETQYF.

Details on this clonotype: The junction shows a germline mismatch at one end, possibly a read error. This chain links TRBV7-7 with TRBJ2-7; the D gene is possibly TRBD1 (5 bases). The CDR3 consists of 9 residues. Germline CDR1 SSHAT, CDR2 FNYEAQ (reference sequence). CDR3 region: CASSPREYF. CDR3 coding DNA: TGTGCTAGCAGCCCCAGGGAGTACTTC.

Only a few counts were recorded for this clonotype. The V gene is TRBV7-2, the J gene TRBJ2-4; possibly TRBD1 or TRBD2 for D (5 bases each). The tail of the sequence fits TRBJ2-7 better, so the J call may be wrong. CDR3 size: 12 residues. Germline V gene sequence: CDR1 SGHTA, CDR2 FQGNSA. The CDR3 loop is CASGVRGYEQYF. The CDR3 DNA reads TGTGCCAGCGGGGTGAGGGGTTACGAGCAGTACTTC.

On this clonotype: A clone one base away is much larger, so this may be a read error. The genes are TRBV11-2 and TRBJ1-4; D may be TRBD1 (5 bases). V was clipped by 4 bases and J by 8 bases, with 14 bases between them. Germline V CDR1 and CDR2: SGHAT, FQNNGV. CDR3 length equals 14 residues. The CDR3 nucleotides read TGTGCCAGCAGCTGCGGCAGGGTCAGCGAAAAACTGTTTTTT. It specifies CASSCGRVSEKLFF.

The rearrangement uses TRBV20-1 and TRBJ1-6; 7 bases line up with TRBD1. The CDR3 runs to 16 residues. Germline V gene data show CDR1 as DFQATT and CDR2 as SNEGSKA (reference sequence). Germline trimming cut 0 bases from V and 11 bases from J; bases unmatched to any gene: 13. The CDR3 is CSARDQQGIANPPLHF. The CDR3 region has the DNA TGCAGTGCTAGAGACCAACAGGGGATAGCGAATCCACCCCTCCACTTT.

This clonotype was counted at least ten times. The CDR3 loop reads CASSHDTGVLWGYTF. The CDR3 bases are TGCGCCAGCAGCCACGATACAGGGGTTCTTTGGGGCTACACCTTC. The chain employs TRBV4-3 and TRBJ1-2; TRBD1 agrees at 7 bases. J gave up 8 bases and V 3 bases, and 12 bases lay outside the gene matches. The CDR3 has 15 amino acids. Germline V gene lookup returns CDR1 LGHNA and CDR2 YSLEER.

This chain links TRBV14 with TRBJ2-3; 7 bases match TRBD2. The CDR3 is 18 amino acids. V lost 3 bases and J lost 0; bases outside the gene matches: 12. CDR1 is SGHDN and CDR2 is FVKESK in the germline V gene. CDR3: CASSHRRELATSTDTQYF. CDR3 DNA sequence: TGTGCCAGCAGCCACAGAAGGGAACTAGCGACTAGCACAGATACGCAGTATTTT.

This clonotype appeared many times. This rearrangement joins TRBV7-2 to TRBJ2-1, with D unresolved. This CDR3 is built from 13 residues. The germline CDR1 and CDR2 sequences are SGHTA and FQGNSA. Trimming left V 7 bases short and J 8 bases short, with 15 bases between. CDR3 in amino acids: CASKRAPIHEQFF. CDR3 DNA sequence: TGTGCCAGCAAAAGAGCCCCTATTCATGAGCAGTTCTTC.

Ten or more counts support this clonotype. Mismatch with germline at one junction end may stem from a read error. The chain recombines TRBV7-2 with TRBJ2-5; 10 bases map to TRBD2. The germline CDR1 and CDR2 sequences are SGHTA and FQGNSA. CDR3 length: 14 residues. The CDR3 bases are TGTGCCAGCAGCGTAGCGGGGGGATGGGAGACCCAGTACTTC. Encoded protein: CASSVAGGWETQYF.

Written as DNA, the CDR3 is TGTGCCAGCAGTTACGTCTTGGGAAGAGGCACTGAAGCTTTCTTT. Translating it yields CASSYVLGRGTEAFF. This chain uses TRBV6-6 with TRBJ1-1; D is unclear. V lost 2 bases, J lost 4 bases, and 14 bases lay in between. The V gene's germline CDR1 is MNHNY and CDR2 SVGAGI (reference sequence). The CDR3 has 15 residues.

V gene TRBV20-1 combines with J gene TRBJ1-1; the match to TRBD1 covers 8 bases. Trimming cost V 2 bases and J 6 bases; bases outside gene matches: 8. Germline V gene data show CDR1 as DFQATT and CDR2 as SNEGSKA (reference sequence). This CDR3 has 14 amino acids. DNA for the CDR3: TGCAGTGCTAGACGGACAGGGTATAGCGCTGAAGCTTTCTTT. This sequence encodes CSARRTGYSAEAFF.

This clonotype has a count of ten or more. The J gene is TRBJ2-1, the V gene TRBV4-3; D may be TRBD2 (5 bases). CDR1 and CDR2 (germline): LGHNA, YSLEER. The CDR3 sequence is 17 residues long. V was clipped by 0 bases and J by 6 bases, with 18 bases between them. The CDR3 DNA follows: TGCGCCAGCAGCCAAGAAGGGTCGGGGAGATCGGGCAATGAGCAGTTCTTC. It specifies CASSQEGSGRSGNEQFF.

V is TRBV9 and J is TRBJ1-1; 10 nucleotides align to TRBD1. Germline CDR1 is SGDLS and CDR2 is YYNGEE. J lost 3 bases, V lost 3 bases, and 5 bases had no gene match. This CDR3 region has 15 residues. The CDR3 reads CASSARQGADTEAFF. In nucleotides, the CDR3 is TGTGCCAGCAGCGCCAGACAGGGGGCAGACACTGAAGCTTTCTTT.

CDR3 region: CASGDRNLEAQYF. The CDR3 DNA reads as TGTGCCAGCGGAGACAGAAATCTGGAGGCCCAGTACTTC. The J gene is TRBJ2-5, the V gene TRBV7-7; D may match TRBD1 or TRBD2 (5 bases each). Germline V lookup: CDR1 SSHAT, CDR2 FNYEAQ (reference sequence). Trimming removed 8 bases from V and 9 bases from J, with 19 bases in between. The CDR3 has 13 amino acids.

The genes are TRBV5-8 and TRBJ2-1; the D gene is possibly TRBD1 (7 bases). From germline, CDR1 is SGHTS and CDR2 YDEGEE. Trimming stripped 0 bases from V and 2 bases from J, with 12 bases between. CDR3 size: 16 residues. For the CDR3, the DNA is TGTGCCAGCAGCTTGGGGGTCAGGGGGGCCTACAATGAGCAGTTCTTC. This codes for CASSLGVRGAYNEQFF. Filled out from reference TRBV5-8 and TRBJ2-1, the complete variable domain reads EAGVTQSPTHLIKTRGQQATLRCSPISGHTSVYWYQQALGLGLQFLLWYDEGEERNRGNFPPRFSGRQFPNYSSELNVNALELEDSALYLCASSLGVRGAYNEQFFGPGTRLTVL.

This clonotype was counted ten times or more. V and J are TRBV29-1 and TRBJ2-3, with TRBD1 matching 8 bases. Germline trimming cut 6 bases from V and 2 bases from J; bases unmatched to any gene: 16. CDR1 and CDR2 from the germline V gene are SQVTM and ANQGSEA. There are 17 residues in the CDR3. Here the CDR3 reads CSVRGLTRTGFTDTQYF. The CDR3 DNA sequence: TGCAGCGTGAGAGGACTTACCCGGACAGGGTTCACAGATACGCAGTATTTT.

This clonotype was seen repeatedly, ten times or more. The chain links TRBV10-3 to TRBJ2-7; D unresolved. CDR3 length: 13 amino acids. V lost 4 bases, J lost 2 bases, and 9 bases lay in between. Germline CDR1 is ENHRY and CDR2 is SYGVKD. The CDR3 reads CAISALLTYEQYF. The CDR3 DNA follows: TGTGCCATCAGTGCCCTACTCACCTACGAGCAGTACTTC.

This clonotype was picked up a small number of times. A much more abundant neighbour one base away suggests this may be a read error. This rearrangement joins TRBV24-1 to TRBJ2-3, with D unresolved. V was shortened by 4 bases and J by 6 bases, with 10 bases between the two germline ends. This CDR3 has 13 residues. Per the germline V gene, CDR1 is KGHDR and CDR2 is SFDVKD. CDR3 in DNA: TGTGCCACCAGTGACGGGCGTCACGATACGCAGTATTTT. Encoded protein: CATSDGRHDTQYF.

There are many counts of this clonotype. V and J are TRBV6-4 and TRBJ2-3, with a weak D call TRBD1 (5 bases). The V end lost 3 bases, the J end lost 0 bases, and 13 bases lay between the germline ends. CDR1 MRHNA and CDR2 SNTAGT come from the germline V gene. The CDR3 is made up of 16 amino acids. The chain's CDR3 is CASSDRGGYSTDTQYF. CDR3 coding DNA: TGTGCCAGCAGTGATAGGGGCGGCTATAGCACAGATACGCAGTATTTT.

This clonotype was counted a few times. This clone may be a read error of a much larger clone one base away. V and J are TRBV4-1 and TRBJ2-7, with 8 bases lining up with TRBD1. The CDR3 length is 14 residues. Germline values: CDR1 MGHRA, CDR2 YSYEKL. Unmatched junction bases numbered 5, after V lost 4 bases and J lost 3 bases. The CDR3 bases are TGCGCCAGCAGCCTCGGACAGGGATGCTACGAGCAGTACTTC. It translates to CASSLGQGCYEQYF.

The CDR3 sequence is CASSPRTNSYEQYF. The CDR3 nucleotides are TGTGCCAGCAGCCCTAGGACTAACTCCTACGAGCAGTACTTC. This chain joins TRBV2 and TRBJ2-7; a weak D match, TRBD2 (6 bases). In germline, CDR1 is SNHLY, CDR2 FYNNEI. This CDR3 comprises 14 residues. The ends were cut back, 6 bases at V and 0 bases at J, with 12 bases in the middle.